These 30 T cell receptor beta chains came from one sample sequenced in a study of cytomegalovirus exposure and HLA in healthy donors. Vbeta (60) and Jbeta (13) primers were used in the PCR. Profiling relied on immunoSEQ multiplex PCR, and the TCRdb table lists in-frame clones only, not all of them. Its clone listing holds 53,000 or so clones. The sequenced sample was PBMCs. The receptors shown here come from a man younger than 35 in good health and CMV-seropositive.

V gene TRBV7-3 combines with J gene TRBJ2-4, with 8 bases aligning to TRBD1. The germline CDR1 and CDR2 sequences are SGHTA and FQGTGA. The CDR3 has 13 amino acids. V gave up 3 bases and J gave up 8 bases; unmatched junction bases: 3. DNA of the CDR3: TGTGCCAGCAGCTTGAACAGGGGGTACATTCAGTACTTC. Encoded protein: CASSLNRGYIQYF.

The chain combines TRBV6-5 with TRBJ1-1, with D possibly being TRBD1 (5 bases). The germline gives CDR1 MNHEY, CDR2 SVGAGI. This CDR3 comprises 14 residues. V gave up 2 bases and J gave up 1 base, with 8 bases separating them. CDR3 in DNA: TGTGCCAGCAGTTACAGTACAGGGAACACTGAAGCTTTCTTT. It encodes CASSYSTGNTEAFF.

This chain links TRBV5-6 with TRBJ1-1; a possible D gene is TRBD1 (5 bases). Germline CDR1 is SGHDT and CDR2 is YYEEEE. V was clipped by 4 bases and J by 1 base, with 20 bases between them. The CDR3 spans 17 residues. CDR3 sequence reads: CASSTDTNTLTNTEAFF. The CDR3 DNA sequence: TGTGCCAGCAGCACGGACACGAATACCCTTACGAACACTGAAGCTTTCTTT. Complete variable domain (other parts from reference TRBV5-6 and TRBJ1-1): DAGVTQSPTHLIKTRGQQVTLRCSPKSGHDTVSWYQQALGQGPQFIFQYYEEEERQRGNFPDRFSGHQFPNYSSELNVNALLLGDSALYLCASSTDTNTLTNTEAFFGQGTRLTVV.

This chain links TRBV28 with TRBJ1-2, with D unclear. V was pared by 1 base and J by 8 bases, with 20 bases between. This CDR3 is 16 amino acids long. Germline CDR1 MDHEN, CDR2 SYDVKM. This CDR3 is CASSLSGSLGLRGYTF. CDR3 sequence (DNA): TGTGCCAGCAGTTTATCGGGGAGCCTCGGACTAAGAGGCTACACCTTC.

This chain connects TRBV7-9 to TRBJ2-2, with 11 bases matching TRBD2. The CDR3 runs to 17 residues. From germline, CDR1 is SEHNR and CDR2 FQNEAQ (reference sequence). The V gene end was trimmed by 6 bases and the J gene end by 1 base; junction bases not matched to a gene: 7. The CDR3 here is CASSPRLAGLNTGELFF. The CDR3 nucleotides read TGTGCCAGCAGTCCCCGACTAGCGGGGTTGAACACCGGGGAGCTGTTTTTT.

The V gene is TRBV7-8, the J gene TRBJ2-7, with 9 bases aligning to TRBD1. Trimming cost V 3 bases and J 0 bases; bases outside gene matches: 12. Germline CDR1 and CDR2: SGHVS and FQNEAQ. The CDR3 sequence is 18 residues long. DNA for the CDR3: TGTGCCAGCAGCTTCGTCGCCGGGACAGGGCATTTCTCCTACGAGCAGTACTTC. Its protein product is CASSFVAGTGHFSYEQYF.

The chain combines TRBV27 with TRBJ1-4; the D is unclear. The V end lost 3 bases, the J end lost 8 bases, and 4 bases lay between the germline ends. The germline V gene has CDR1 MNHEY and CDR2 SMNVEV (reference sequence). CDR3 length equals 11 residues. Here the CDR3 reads CASSFGEKLFF. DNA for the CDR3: TGTGCCAGCAGTTTCGGGGAAAAACTGTTTTTT.

The CDR3 protein is CASSPGQYEQYF. The CDR3 DNA is TGTGCCAGCAGCCCGGGACAATACGAGCAGTACTTC. The V and J genes are TRBV7-9 and TRBJ2-7; D perhaps matches TRBD1 (6 bases). The germline CDR1 and CDR2 sequences are SEHNR and FQNEAQ (reference sequence). This CDR3 region has 12 residues. Deletions cut 5 bases from V and 4 bases from J, with 9 bases between.

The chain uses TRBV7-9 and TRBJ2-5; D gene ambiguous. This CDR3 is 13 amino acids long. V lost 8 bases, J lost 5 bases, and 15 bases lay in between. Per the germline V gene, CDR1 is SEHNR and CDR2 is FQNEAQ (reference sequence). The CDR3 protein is CASCRPGEETQYF. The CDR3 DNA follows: TGTGCCAGCTGCCGCCCGGGTGAGGAGACCCAGTACTTC.

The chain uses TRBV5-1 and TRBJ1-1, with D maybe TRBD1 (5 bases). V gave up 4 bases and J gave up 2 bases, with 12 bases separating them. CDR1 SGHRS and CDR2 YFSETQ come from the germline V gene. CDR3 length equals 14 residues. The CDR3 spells CASSGSDSNTEAFF. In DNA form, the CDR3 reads TGCGCCAGCAGCGGCTCAGACAGCAACACTGAAGCTTTCTTT.

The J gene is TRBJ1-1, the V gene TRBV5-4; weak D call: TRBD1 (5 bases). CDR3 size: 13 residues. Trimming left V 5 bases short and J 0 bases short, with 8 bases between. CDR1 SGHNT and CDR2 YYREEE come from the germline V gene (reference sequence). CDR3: CASRGGMNTEAFF. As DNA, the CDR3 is TGTGCCAGCAGGGGGGGGATGAACACTGAAGCTTTCTTT.

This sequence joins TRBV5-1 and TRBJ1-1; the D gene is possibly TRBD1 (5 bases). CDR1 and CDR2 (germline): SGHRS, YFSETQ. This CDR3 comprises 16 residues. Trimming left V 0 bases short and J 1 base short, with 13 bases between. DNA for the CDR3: TGCGCCAGCAGCTTGGTGGTGGGGCTTACGAACACTGAAGCTTTCTTT. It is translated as CASSLVVGLTNTEAFF.

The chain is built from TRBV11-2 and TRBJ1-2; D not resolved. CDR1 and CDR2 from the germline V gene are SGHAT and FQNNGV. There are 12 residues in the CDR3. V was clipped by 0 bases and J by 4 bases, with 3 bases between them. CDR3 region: CASSLDSYGYTF. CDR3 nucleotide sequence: TGTGCCAGCAGCTTAGACAGCTATGGCTACACCTTC.

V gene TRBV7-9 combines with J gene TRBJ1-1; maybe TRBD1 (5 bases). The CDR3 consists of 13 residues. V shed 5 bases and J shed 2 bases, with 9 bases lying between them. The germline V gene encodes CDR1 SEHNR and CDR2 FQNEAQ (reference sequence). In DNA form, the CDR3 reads TGTGCCAGCAGCCCCACAGGCAACACTGAAGCTTTCTTT. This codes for CASSPTGNTEAFF.

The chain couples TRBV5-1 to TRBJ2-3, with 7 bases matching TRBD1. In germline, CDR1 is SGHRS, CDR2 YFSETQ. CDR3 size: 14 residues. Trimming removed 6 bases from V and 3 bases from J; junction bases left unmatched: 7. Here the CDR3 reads CASTRDSGTDTQYF. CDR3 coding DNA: TGCGCCAGCACCAGGGACAGTGGGACAGATACGCAGTATTTT.

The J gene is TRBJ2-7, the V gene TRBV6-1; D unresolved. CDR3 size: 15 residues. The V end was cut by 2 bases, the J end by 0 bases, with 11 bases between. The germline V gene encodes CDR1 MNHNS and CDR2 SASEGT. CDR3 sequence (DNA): TGTGCCAGCAGTGAACTTAGTGACAACTCCTACGAGCAGTACTTC. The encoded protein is CASSELSDNSYEQYF.

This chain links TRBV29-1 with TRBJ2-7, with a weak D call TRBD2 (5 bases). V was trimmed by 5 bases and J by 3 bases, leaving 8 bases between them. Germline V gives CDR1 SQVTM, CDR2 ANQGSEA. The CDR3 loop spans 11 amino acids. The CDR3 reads CSVRSGYEQYF. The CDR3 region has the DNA TGCAGCGTTAGAAGCGGCTACGAGCAGTACTTC.

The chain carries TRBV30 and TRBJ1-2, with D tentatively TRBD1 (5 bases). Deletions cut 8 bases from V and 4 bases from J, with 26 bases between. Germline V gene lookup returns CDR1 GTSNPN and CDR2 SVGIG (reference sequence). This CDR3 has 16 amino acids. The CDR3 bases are TGTGCCCTAGTCGGCCTCGGTACCCAGGGTAGCTATGGCTACACCTTC. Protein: CALVGLGTQGSYGYTF.

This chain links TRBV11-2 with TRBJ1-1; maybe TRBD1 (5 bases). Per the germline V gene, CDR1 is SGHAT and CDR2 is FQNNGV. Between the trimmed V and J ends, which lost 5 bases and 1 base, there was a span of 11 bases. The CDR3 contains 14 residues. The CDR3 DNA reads TGTGCCAGCAGCGCAGGGATGGCGAACACTGAAGCTTTCTTT. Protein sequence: CASSAGMANTEAFF.

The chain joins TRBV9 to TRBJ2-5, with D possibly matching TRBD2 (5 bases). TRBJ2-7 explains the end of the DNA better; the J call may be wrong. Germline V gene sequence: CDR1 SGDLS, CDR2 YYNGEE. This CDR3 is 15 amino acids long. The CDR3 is CASSGSGLPTYEQYF. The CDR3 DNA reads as TGTGCCAGCAGCGGATCGGGGTTACCAACCTACGAGCAGTACTTC.

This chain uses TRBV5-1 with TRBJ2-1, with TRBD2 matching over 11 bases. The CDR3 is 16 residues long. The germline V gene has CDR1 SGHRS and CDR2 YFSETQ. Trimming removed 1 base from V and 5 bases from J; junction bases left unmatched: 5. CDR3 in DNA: TGCGCCAGCAGCTTGACTAGCGGGAGTGGCGACAATGAGCAGTTCTTC. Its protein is CASSLTSGSGDNEQFF.

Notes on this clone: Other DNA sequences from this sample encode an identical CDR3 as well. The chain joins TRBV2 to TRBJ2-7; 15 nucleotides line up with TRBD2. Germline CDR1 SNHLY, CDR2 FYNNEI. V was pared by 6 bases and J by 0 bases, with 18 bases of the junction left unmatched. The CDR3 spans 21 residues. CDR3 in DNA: TGTGCCAGCAGAGCCGGGACAGCCGGGACTAGCGGGAGGCTGAGCTCCTACGAGCAGTACTTC. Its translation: CASRAGTAGTSGRLSSYEQYF.

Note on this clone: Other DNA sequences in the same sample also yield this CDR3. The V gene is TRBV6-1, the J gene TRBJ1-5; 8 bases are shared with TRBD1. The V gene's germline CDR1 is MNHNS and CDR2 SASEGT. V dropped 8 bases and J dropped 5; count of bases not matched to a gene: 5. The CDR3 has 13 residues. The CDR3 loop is CASRDRGDQPQHF. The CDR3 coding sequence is TGTGCCAGCCGCGACAGGGGTGATCAGCCCCAGCATTTT.

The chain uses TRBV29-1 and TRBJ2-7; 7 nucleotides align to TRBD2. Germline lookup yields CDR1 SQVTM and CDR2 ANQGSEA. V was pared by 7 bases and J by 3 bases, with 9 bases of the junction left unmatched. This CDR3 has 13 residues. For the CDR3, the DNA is TGCAGCGCAATAAGCGGGGCTGACTACGAGCAGTACTTC. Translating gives CSAISGADYEQYF.

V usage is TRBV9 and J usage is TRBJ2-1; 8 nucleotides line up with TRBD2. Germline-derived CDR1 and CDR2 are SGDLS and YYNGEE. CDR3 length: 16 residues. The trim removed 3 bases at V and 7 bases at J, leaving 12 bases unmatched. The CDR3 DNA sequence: TGTGCCAGCAGCGCCCCTACGGGACTAGAAAGTAATGAGCAGTTCTTC. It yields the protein CASSAPTGLESNEQFF.

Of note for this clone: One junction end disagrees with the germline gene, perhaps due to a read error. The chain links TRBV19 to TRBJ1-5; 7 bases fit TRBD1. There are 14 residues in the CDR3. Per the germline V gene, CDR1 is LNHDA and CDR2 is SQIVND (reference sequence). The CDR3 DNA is TGTGCCTGTAGTAAAACAGGGGGCAATCAGCCCCAGCATTTT. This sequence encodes CACSKTGGNQPQHF. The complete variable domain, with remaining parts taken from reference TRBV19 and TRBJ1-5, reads DGGITQSPKYLFRKEGQNVTLSCEQNLNHDAMYWYRQDPGQGLRLIYYSQIVNDFQKGDIAEGYSVSREKKESFPLTVTSAQKNPTAFYLCACSKTGGNQPQHFGDGTRLSIL.

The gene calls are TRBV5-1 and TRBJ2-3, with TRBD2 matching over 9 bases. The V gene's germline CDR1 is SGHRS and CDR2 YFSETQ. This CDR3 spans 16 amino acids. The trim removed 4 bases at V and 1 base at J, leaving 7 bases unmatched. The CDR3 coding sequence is TGCGCCAGCAGCCACAGGGGACTAGCTCGCACAGATACGCAGTATTTT. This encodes CASSHRGLARTDTQYF.

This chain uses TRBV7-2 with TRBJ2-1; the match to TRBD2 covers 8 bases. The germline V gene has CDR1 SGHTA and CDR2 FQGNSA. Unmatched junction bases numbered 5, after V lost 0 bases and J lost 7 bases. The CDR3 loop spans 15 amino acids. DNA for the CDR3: TGTGCCAGCAGCTTAGCGGGGCGGGAGGTTAATGAGCAGTTCTTC. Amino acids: CASSLAGREVNEQFF.

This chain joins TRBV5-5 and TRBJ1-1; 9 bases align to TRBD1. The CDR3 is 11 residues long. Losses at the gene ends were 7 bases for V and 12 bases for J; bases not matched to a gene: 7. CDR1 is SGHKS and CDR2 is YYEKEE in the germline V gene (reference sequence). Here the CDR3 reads CASFGQGLTFF. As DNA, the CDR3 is TGTGCCAGCTTCGGACAGGGGTTGACTTTCTTT.

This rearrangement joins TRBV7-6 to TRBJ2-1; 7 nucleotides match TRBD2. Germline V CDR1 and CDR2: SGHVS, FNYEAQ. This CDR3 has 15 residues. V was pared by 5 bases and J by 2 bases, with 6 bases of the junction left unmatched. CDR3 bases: TGTGCCAGCAGCCCATGGGAGGGAGCCTACAATGAGCAGTTCTTC. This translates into CASSPWEGAYNEQFF.